These 13 T cell receptor beta chains originate from one sample sequenced in a study of T cells after yellow fever vaccination. MiXCR was run by TCRdb on the 5' RACE reads, yielding one entry per CDR3 protein. The sample yields a few hundred thousand distinct CDR3 sequences, around 3.9% seen once. Sequencing was performed on PBMCs, taken on the day of the yellow fever booster vaccination. The receptors originated from a man between 18 and 29 years old who received the YFV17D yellow fever vaccine.

This clonotype was counted many times. The J gene is TRBJ2-5, the V gene TRBV6-1; D is undetermined. Trimming cost V 0 bases and J 3 bases, with 11 bases left between them. The CDR3 is 15 amino acids. Germline CDR1 is MNHNS and CDR2 is SASEGT. The CDR3 here is CASSEARLVEETQYF. Written as DNA, the CDR3 is TGTGCCAGCAGTGAAGCTCGCCTAGTGGAAGAGACCCAGTACTTC.

The V call is TRBV28, the J call TRBJ2-5; 7 bases are shared with TRBD2. With 8 bases clipped from V and 1 base from J, the junction kept 4 bases outside the gene matches. The CDR3 covers 13 residues. Per germline, CDR1 MDHEN and CDR2 SYDVKM. DNA of the CDR3: TGTGCCAGCGGGGGGGGGTCCCAAGAGACCCAGTACTTC. The encoded protein is CASGGGSQETQYF.

This clonotype was recorded many times. This rearrangement joins TRBV20-1 to TRBJ2-3, with 9 bases identical to TRBD2. The V gene's germline CDR1 is DFQATT and CDR2 SNEGSKA (reference sequence). The CDR3 has 14 residues. The V and J ends lost 6 bases and 4 bases, in that order; junction bases with no gene match: 8. CDR3 bases: TGCAGTGCCACCCCGGCGGGGGGGGCAGATACGCAGTATTTT. It codes for CSATPAGGADTQYF.

The sample holds a few counts of this clonotype. The chain combines TRBV6-2 or TRBV6-3 with TRBJ1-1; D might be TRBD1 (6 bases). This CDR3 is built from 13 residues. V dropped 6 bases and J dropped 1 base, with 9 bases sitting between them. The germline gives CDR1 MNHEY, CDR2 SVGEGT. The CDR3: CASRLQGNTEAFF. The CDR3 bases are TGTGCCAGCAGACTACAGGGGAACACTGAAGCTTTCTTT.

This clonotype was observed a handful of times. The CDR3 sequence: CSAPTGRGSPLHF. DNA of the CDR3: TGCAGTGCCCCGACAGGGCGAGGCTCACCCCTCCACTTT. This chain connects TRBV20-1 to TRBJ1-6; 7 bases fit TRBD1. Germline-derived CDR1 and CDR2 are DFQATT and SNEGSKA (reference sequence). The CDR3 is made up of 13 amino acids. Trimming removed 6 bases from V and 10 bases from J; junction bases left unmatched: 9.

This clonotype was detected only a few times. The rearrangement uses TRBV5-4 and TRBJ2-1; D gene ambiguous. CDR1 and CDR2 from the germline V gene are SGHNT and YYREEE (reference sequence). The CDR3 length is 13 residues. The V and J ends lost 3 bases and 6 bases respectively, with 10 bases between them. The CDR3 loop reads CASSSERINEQFF. The CDR3 DNA reads as TGTGCCAGCAGCTCCGAACGTATCAATGAGCAGTTCTTC. The entire variable domain, with the rest obtained from reference TRBV5-4 and TRBJ2-1, is as follows: ETGVTQSPTHLIKTRGQQVTLRCSSQSGHNTVSWYQQALGQGPQFIFQYYREEENGRGNFPPRFSGLQFPNYSSELNVNALELDDSALYLCASSSERINEQFFGPGTRLTVL.

This clonotype was found a few times. The chain couples TRBV20-1 to TRBJ2-5; 7 bases map to TRBD1. In germline, CDR1 is DFQATT, CDR2 SNEGSKA (reference sequence). After removal of 5 bases from V and 1 base from J, the junction contained 4 bases not matched to a gene. CDR3 length: 13 residues. DNA of the CDR3: TGCAGTGCTCGGACAGGCGCCCAAGAGACCCAGTACTTC. Its protein product is CSARTGAQETQYF.

This clonotype was found many times. This rearrangement joins TRBV20-1 to TRBJ2-5; 10 bases map to TRBD2. Germline V gives CDR1 DFQATT, CDR2 SNEGSKA (reference sequence). V trimming: 2 bases; J trimming: 4 bases; junction bases outside the gene matches: 7. The length of the CDR3 is 15 residues. CDR3 sequence: CSARRAGGPGETQYF. The CDR3 nucleotides read TGCAGTGCTAGACGAGCGGGGGGGCCGGGAGAGACCCAGTACTTC.

This clonotype has a count of ten or more. The V gene is TRBV6-2 or TRBV6-3, the J gene TRBJ1-1, with D unclear. This CDR3 region has 13 residues. The germline V gene has CDR1 MNHEY and CDR2 SVGEGT. Trimming left V 2 bases short and J 4 bases short, with 8 bases between. The CDR3 protein is CASSYLRSTEAFF. The CDR3 region has the DNA TGTGCCAGCAGTTACCTCAGAAGCACTGAAGCTTTCTTT.

This clonotype was detected many times. CDR3 sequence: CASRLLDGNSFNQPQHF. CDR3 DNA: TGTGCCAGCAGACTCCTCGATGGGAACAGCTTCAATCAGCCCCAGCATTTT. This chain joins TRBV2 and TRBJ1-5; D remains ambiguous. V lost 6 bases to trimming and J lost 3 bases, with 21 bases between them. This CDR3 has 17 residues. Germline V lookup: CDR1 SNHLY, CDR2 FYNNEI.

The sample holds a few counts of this clonotype. This rearrangement joins TRBV3-1 to TRBJ2-1, with D unresolved. Germline V gives CDR1 LGHDT, CDR2 YNNKEL (reference sequence). The CDR3 covers 14 residues. Trimming cost V 1 base and J 6 bases, with 10 bases left between them. The CDR3 reads CASSQVSVSNEQFF. CDR3 DNA sequence: TGTGCCAGCAGCCAAGTGTCCGTAAGCAATGAGCAGTTCTTC.

This clonotype has at least ten counts. Here the CDR3 reads CASSRRDRTDTQYF. In DNA form, the CDR3 reads TGCGCCAGCAGTAGGCGGGATCGAACAGATACGCAGTATTTT. The V and J genes are TRBV10-2 and TRBJ2-3; a possible D gene is TRBD2 (6 bases). The length of the CDR3 is 14 residues. The ends were cut back, 5 bases at V and 3 bases at J, with 12 bases in the middle. The V gene's germline CDR1 is WSHSY and CDR2 SAAADI.

This clonotype was observed a few times. This sequence joins TRBV7-9 and TRBJ2-3; D unresolved. V was pared by 3 bases and J by 5 bases, with 3 bases between. The germline CDR1 and CDR2 sequences are SEHNR and FQNEAQ (reference sequence). The CDR3 runs 11 residues. The CDR3 nucleotides read TGTGCCAGCAGCTTGAAAGATACGCAGTATTTT. Encoded protein: CASSLKDTQYF.